This T cell receptor (beta chain) was found in a study of Ad26.COV2.S vaccination and SARS-CoV-2 variants. On the study more broadly: The donor participated in the COV1001 trial, in its Ad26.COV2.S arm.

Measured with immunoSEQ multiplex PCR; TCRdb has only the in-frame clones, and not every one. The sample consists of 450,000 to 550,000 clones, roughly 87% of them appearing once. The CDR3 sequence is 17 residues long. As to treatment: around 19 received Ad26.COV2.S at low or high dose, single or two shots; about 5 received placebo; per-sample allocation not given. Sampling was performed 63 days after the first vaccine or placebo injection. An adult of 18-55 years in Boston served as donor. The receptor was derived from a person between 18 and 65 years old who received the Ad26.COV2.S COVID-19 vaccine or a placebo. This specimen consisted of peripheral blood, obtained in a trial of Ad26.COV2.S vaccine versus placebo. The rearrangement uses TRBV12-2 and TRBJ2-5; the table calls TRBD2, which could not be checked here. TRBV12-2 is marked as a pseudogene. The CDR3 DNA sequence: TGTGCAAGTCGCTTTTTAGCGGGAGGGCCGATACAAGAGACCCAGTACTTC. This translates into CASRFLAGGPIQETQYF.